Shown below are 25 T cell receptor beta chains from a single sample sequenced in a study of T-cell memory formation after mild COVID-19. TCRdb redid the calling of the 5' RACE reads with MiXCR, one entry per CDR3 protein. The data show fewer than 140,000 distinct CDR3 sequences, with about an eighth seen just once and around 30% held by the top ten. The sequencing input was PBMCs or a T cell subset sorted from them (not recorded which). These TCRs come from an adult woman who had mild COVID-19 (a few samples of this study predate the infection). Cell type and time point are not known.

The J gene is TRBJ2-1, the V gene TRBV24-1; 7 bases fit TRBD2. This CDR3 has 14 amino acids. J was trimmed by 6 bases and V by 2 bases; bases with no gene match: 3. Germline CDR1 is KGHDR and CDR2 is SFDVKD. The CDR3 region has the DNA TGTGCCACCAGTGATTCGCGACTAGCCAATGAGCAGTTCTTC. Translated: CATSDSRLANEQFF.

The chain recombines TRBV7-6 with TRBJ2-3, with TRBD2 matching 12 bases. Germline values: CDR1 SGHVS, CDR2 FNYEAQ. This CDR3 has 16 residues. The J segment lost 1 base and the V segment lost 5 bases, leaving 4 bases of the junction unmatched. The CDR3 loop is CASSHRLAGGTDTQYF. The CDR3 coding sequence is TGTGCCAGCAGCCACCGACTAGCGGGGGGCACAGATACGCAGTATTTT.

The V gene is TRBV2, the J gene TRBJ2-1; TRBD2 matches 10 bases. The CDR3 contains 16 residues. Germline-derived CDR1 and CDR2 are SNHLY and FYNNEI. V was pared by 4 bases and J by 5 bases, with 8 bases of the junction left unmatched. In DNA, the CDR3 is TGTGCCAGCAGTGTTTCGTCTAGCGGGGGTCACAATGAGCAGTTCTTC. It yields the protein CASSVSSSGGHNEQFF.

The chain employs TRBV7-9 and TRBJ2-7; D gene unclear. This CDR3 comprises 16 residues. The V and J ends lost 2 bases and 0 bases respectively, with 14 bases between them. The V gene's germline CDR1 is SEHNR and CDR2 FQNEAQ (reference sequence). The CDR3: CASSLTLGSNSYEQYF. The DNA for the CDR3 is TGTGCCAGCAGCTTAACCCTCGGTTCGAACTCCTACGAGCAGTACTTC. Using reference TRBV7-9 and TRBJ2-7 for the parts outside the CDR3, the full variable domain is DTGVSQNPRHKITKRGQNVTFRCDPISEHNRLYWYRQTLGQGPEFLTYFQNEAQLEKSRLLSDRFSAERPKGSFSTLEIQRTEQGDSAMYLCASSLTLGSNSYEQYFGPGTRLTVT.

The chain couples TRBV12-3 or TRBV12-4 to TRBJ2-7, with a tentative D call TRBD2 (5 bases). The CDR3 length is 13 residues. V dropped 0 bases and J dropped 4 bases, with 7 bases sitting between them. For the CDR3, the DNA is TGTGCCAGCAGTTTAGCGAGGGAATACGAGCAGTACTTC. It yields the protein CASSLAREYEQYF.

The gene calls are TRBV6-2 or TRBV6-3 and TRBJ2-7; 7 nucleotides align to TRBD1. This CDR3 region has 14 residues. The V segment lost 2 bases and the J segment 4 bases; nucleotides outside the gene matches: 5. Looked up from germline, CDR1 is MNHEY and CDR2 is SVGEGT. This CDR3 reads CASSYGTVGYEQYF. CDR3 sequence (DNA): TGTGCCAGCAGTTACGGGACAGTTGGGTACGAGCAGTACTTC.

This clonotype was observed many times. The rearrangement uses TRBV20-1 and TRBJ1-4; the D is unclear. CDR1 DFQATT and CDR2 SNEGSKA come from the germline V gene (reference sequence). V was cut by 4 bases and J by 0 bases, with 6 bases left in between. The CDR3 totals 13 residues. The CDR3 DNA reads TGCAGTGCTATGCTCTCAACTAATGAAAAACTGTTTTTT. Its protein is CSAMLSTNEKLFF.

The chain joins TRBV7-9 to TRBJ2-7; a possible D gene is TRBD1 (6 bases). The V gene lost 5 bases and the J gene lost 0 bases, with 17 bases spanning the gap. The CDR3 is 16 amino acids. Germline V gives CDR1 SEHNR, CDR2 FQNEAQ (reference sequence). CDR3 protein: CASSQPDSVSSYEQYF. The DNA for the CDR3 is TGTGCCAGCAGCCAACCGGACAGCGTGAGCTCCTACGAGCAGTACTTC. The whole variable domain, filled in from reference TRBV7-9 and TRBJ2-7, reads DTGVSQNPRHKITKRGQNVTFRCDPISEHNRLYWYRQTLGQGPEFLTYFQNEAQLEKSRLLSDRFSAERPKGSFSTLEIQRTEQGDSAMYLCASSQPDSVSSYEQYFGPGTRLTVT.

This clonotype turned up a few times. CDR3 nucleotide sequence: TGTGCCAGCAGCGTAGGAAAGTACAATGAGCAGTTCTTC. It specifies CASSVGKYNEQFF. The chain joins TRBV9 to TRBJ2-1; D unresolved. V lost 0 bases, J lost 4 bases, and 5 bases lay in between. There are 13 residues in the CDR3. Germline CDR1 is SGDLS and CDR2 is YYNGEE. The full variable domain, rest sourced from reference TRBV9 and TRBJ2-1, is DSGVTQTPKHLITATGQRVTLRCSPRSGDLSVYWYQQSLDQGLQFLIQYYNGEERAKGNILERFSAQQFPDLHSELNLSSLELGDSALYFCASSVGKYNEQFFGPGTRLTVL.

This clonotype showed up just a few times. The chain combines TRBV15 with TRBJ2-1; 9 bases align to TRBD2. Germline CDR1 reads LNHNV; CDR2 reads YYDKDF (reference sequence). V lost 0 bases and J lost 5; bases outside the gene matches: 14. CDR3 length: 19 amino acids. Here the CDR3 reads CATSRDHLAGQPPNNEQFF. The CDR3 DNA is TGTGCCACCAGCAGAGATCATCTAGCGGGACAACCCCCGAACAATGAGCAGTTCTTC. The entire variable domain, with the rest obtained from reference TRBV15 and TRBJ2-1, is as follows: DAMVIQNPRYQVTQFGKPVTLSCSQTLNHNVMYWYQQKSSQAPKLLFHYYDKDFNNEADTPDNFQSRRPNTSFCFLDIRSPGLGDTAMYLCATSRDHLAGQPPNNEQFFGPGTRLTVL.

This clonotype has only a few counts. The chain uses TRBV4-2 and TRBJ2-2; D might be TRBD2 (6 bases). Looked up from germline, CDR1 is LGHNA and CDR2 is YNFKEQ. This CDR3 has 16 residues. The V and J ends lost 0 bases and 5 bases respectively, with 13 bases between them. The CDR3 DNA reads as TGTGCCAGCAGCCAAGAAGGGCTAGCGTCTACCGGGGAGCTGTTTTTT. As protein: CASSQEGLASTGELFF.

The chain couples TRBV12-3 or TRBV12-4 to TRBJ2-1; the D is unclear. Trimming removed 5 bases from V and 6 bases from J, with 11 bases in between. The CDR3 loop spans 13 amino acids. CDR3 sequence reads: CASSPVSGNEQFF. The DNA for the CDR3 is TGTGCCAGCAGTCCCGTTTCGGGCAATGAGCAGTTCTTC.

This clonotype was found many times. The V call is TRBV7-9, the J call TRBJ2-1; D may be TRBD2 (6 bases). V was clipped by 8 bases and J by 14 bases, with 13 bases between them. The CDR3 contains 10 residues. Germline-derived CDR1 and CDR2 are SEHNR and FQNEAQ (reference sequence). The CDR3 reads CASRGTREFF. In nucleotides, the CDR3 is TGTGCCAGCCGGGGGACCCGGGAGTTCTTC.

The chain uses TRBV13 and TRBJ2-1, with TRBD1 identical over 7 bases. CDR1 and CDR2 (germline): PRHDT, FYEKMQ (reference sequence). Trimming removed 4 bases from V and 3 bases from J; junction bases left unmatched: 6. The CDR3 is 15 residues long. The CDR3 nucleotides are TGTGCCAGCAGCTCTCGACAGGGTTTCTACAATGAGCAGTTCTTC. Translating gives CASSSRQGFYNEQFF. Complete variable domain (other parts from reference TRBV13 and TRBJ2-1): AAGVIQSPRHLIKEKRETATLKCYPIPRHDTVYWYQQGPGQDPQFLISFYEKMQSDKGSIPDRFSAQQFSDYHSELNMSSLELGDSALYFCASSSRQGFYNEQFFGPGTRLTVL.

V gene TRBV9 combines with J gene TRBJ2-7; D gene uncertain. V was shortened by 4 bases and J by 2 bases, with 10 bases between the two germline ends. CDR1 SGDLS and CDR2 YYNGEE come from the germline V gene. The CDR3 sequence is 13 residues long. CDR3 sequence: CASSFDGAYEQYF. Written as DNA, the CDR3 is TGTGCCAGCAGCTTCGACGGTGCCTACGAGCAGTACTTC.

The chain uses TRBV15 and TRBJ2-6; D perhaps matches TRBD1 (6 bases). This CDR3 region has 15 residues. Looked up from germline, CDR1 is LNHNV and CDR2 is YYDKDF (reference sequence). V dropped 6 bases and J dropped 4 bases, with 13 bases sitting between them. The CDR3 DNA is TGTGCCACCAGGGCCACAGGGAACGGGGCCAACGTCCTGACTTTC. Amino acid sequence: CATRATGNGANVLTF.

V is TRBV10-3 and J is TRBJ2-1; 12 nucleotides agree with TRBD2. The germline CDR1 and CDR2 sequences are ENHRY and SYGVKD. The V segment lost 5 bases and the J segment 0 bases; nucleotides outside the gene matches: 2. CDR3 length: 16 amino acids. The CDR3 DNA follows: TGTGCCATCAGTAGGACTAGCGGGAACTCCTACAATGAGCAGTTCTTC. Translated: CAISRTSGNSYNEQFF.

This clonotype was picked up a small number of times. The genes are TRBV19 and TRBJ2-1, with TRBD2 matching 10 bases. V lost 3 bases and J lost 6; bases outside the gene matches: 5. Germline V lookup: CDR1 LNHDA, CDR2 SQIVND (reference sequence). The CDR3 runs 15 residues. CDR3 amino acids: CASSMRAGGGNEQFF. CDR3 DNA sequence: TGTGCCAGTAGTATGCGAGCGGGAGGGGGCAATGAGCAGTTCTTC.

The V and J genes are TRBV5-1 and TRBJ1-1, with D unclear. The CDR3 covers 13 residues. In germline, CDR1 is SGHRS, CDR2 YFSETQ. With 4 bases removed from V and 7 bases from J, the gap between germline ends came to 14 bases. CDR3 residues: CASSPSGNLEAFF. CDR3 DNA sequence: TGCGCCAGCAGCCCCTCTGGGAATCTTGAAGCTTTCTTT.

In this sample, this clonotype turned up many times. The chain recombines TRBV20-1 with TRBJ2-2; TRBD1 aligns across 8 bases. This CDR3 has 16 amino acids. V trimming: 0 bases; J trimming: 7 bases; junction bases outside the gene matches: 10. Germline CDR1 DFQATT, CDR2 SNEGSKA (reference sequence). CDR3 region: CSARDQAGGDIGELFF. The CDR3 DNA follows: TGCAGTGCTAGAGATCAAGCAGGGGGCGACATCGGGGAGCTGTTTTTT.

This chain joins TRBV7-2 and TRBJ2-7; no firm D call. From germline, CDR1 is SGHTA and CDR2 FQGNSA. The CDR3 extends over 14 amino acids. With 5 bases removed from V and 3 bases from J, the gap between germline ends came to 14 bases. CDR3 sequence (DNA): TGTGCCAGCAGCCCAGTCCCCGAAAGCTACGAGCAGTACTTC. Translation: CASSPVPESYEQYF. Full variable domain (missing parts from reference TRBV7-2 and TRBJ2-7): GAGVSQSPSNKVTEKGKDVELRCDPISGHTALYWYRQSLGQGLEFLIYFQGNSAPDKSGLPSDRFSAERTGGSVSTLTIQRTQQEDSAVYLCASSPVPESYEQYFGPGTRLTVT.

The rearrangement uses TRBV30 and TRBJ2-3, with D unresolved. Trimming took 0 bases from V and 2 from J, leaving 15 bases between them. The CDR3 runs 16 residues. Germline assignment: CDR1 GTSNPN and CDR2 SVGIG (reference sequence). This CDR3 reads CAWSVGYLGNTDTQYF. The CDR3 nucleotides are TGTGCCTGGAGTGTAGGGTATCTTGGGAACACAGATACGCAGTATTTT.

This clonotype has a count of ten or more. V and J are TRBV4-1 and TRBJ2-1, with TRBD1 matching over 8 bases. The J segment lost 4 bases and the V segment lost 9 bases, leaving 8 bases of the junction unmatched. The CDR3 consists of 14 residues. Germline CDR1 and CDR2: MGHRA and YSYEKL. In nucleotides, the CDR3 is TGCGCCAGTCATCAAGGGACAGGATACAATGAGCAGTTCTTC. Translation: CASHQGTGYNEQFF.

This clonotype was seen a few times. CDR3 region: CASSSINRGWGETQYF. The CDR3 nucleotides read TGTGCCAGCAGCTCCATAAACAGGGGATGGGGGGAGACCCAGTACTTC. This chain joins TRBV7-9 and TRBJ2-5; 7 nucleotides agree with TRBD1. V lost 4 bases and J lost 5; bases outside the gene matches: 13. The CDR3 contains 16 residues. The germline gives CDR1 SEHNR, CDR2 FQNEAQ (reference sequence).

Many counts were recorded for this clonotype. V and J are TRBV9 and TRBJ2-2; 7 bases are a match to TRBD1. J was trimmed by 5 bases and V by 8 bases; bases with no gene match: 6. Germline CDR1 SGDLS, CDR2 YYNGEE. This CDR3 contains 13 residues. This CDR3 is CASRQGGTGELFF. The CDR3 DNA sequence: TGTGCCAGTCGACAGGGTGGGACCGGGGAGCTGTTTTTT.